These 30 T cell receptor beta chains were all obtained from the same sample, sequenced in a study of T-cell reconstitution after alpha-beta-depleted transplantation in children. The library targeted TCRbeta and was prepared with unique molecular identifiers. TCRdb processed the PCR reads anew with MiXCR; each CDR3 protein has one entry. Of about 610,000 distinct CDR3 sequences listed, 8% to 11% were seen once; the top ten hold about 4.2%. The input for sequencing was PBMCs from the stem cell graft donor, taken from the stem cell graft. These receptors originate from a human donor who donated a stem cell graft to a child with acute myeloid leukemia.

This clonotype occurred many times. The V call is TRBV6-1, the J call TRBJ2-1; D ambiguous. Trimming took off 8 bases at V and 2 bases at J, with 7 bases between the two ends. The CDR3 sequence is 12 residues long. Germline values: CDR1 MNHNS, CDR2 SASEGT. The CDR3 DNA reads TGTGCCAGCGGGATTACCTACAATGAGCAGTTCTTC. As protein: CASGITYNEQFF.

This clonotype has only a few counts. The V call is TRBV29-1, the J call TRBJ2-1; a possible D gene is TRBD2 (6 bases). Germline V gene lookup returns CDR1 SQVTM and CDR2 ANQGSEA. The CDR3 is 12 residues long. V gave up 4 bases and J gave up 16 bases, with 20 bases separating them. DNA of the CDR3: TGCAGCGTTGGGGGAACTAGCTCCAGGGCTTTCTTC. Protein: CSVGGTSSRAFF.

This clonotype has just a few counts. This rearrangement joins TRBV2 to TRBJ2-5; D is unclear. The germline V and J ends were trimmed by 6 bases and 3 bases, with 11 bases remaining between them. Germline CDR1 reads SNHLY; CDR2 reads FYNNEI. This CDR3 spans 13 amino acids. The DNA of the CDR3 is TGTGCCAGCAGATTGACAAGAGAAGAGACCCAGTACTTC. Translating it yields CASRLTREETQYF.

This clonotype occurred many times. The chain combines TRBV7-9 with TRBJ1-5; TRBD1 matches at 8 bases. This CDR3 region has 15 residues. CDR1 and CDR2 from the germline V gene are SEHNR and FQNEAQ (reference sequence). Trimming cost V 5 bases and J 7 bases; bases outside gene matches: 10. The CDR3 sequence is CASSADRGSVQPQHF. CDR3 nucleotides: TGTGCCAGCAGCGCAGACAGGGGTAGTGTACAGCCCCAGCATTTT.

This clonotype turned up a few times. The gene calls are TRBV7-2 and TRBJ2-1, with D uncertain. This CDR3 region has 12 residues. Looked up from germline, CDR1 is SGHTA and CDR2 is FQGNSA. V shed 3 bases and J shed 8 bases, with 8 bases lying between them. CDR3 nucleotide sequence: TGTGCCAGCAGCTTCTACGGTGATGAGCAGTTCTTC. Encoded protein: CASSFYGDEQFF.

V and J are TRBV6-4 and TRBJ2-2; D perhaps matches TRBD1 (6 bases). Between the trimmed V and J ends, which lost 0 bases and 0 bases, there was a span of 8 bases. This CDR3 is built from 16 residues. Germline CDR1 is MRHNA and CDR2 is SNTAGT. In DNA form, the CDR3 reads TGTGCCAGCAGTGACTCGCCAGGGGCGAACACCGGGGAGCTGTTTTTT. This sequence encodes CASSDSPGANTGELFF.

This chain uses TRBV21-1 with TRBJ2-2; the table's D call, TRBD1, has no DNA check behind it. TRBV21-1 is deemed a pseudogene. This CDR3 spans 15 amino acids. Here the CDR3 reads CASSKRSGGTGELFF. The CDR3 bases are TGTGCCAGCAGCAAAAGGTCGGGGGGCACCGGGGAGCTGTTTTTT.

This clonotype showed up many times. The rearrangement uses TRBV4-3 and TRBJ2-1; tentatively, D is TRBD1 (5 bases). The V end lost 4 bases, the J end lost 9 bases, and 13 bases lay between the germline ends. The CDR3 runs to 13 residues. The V gene's germline CDR1 is LGHNA and CDR2 YSLEER. CDR3: CASSLLGHREQFF. In DNA form, the CDR3 reads TGCGCCAGCAGCCTCCTGGGGCACCGTGAGCAGTTCTTC.

V usage is TRBV29-1 and J usage is TRBJ1-4; 9 bases are a match to TRBD1. V lost 6 bases, J lost 7 bases, and 6 bases stayed unmatched. The germline V gene has CDR1 SQVTM and CDR2 ANQGSEA. This CDR3 is 13 amino acids long. The CDR3 reads CSVTGGPGEKLFF. The CDR3, as DNA: TGCAGCGTCACAGGGGGCCCGGGTGAAAAACTGTTTTTT.

This clonotype has just a few counts. The V gene is TRBV24-1, the J gene TRBJ1-3, with D possibly being TRBD1 (5 bases). Germline V gene sequence: CDR1 KGHDR, CDR2 SFDVKD. This CDR3 spans 15 amino acids. V was shortened by 1 base and J by 4 bases, with 10 bases between the two germline ends. The DNA for the CDR3 is TGTGCCACCAGTGATTTTGCGGGACCGGGAAACACCATATATTTT. Encoded protein: CATSDFAGPGNTIYF.

Only a few counts were recorded for this clonotype. The J gene is TRBJ2-1, the V gene TRBV5-1, with TRBD2 identical over 14 bases. Germline-derived CDR1 and CDR2 are SGHRS and YFSETQ. J gave up 7 bases and V 3 bases, and 9 bases lay outside the gene matches. The CDR3 consists of 17 residues. This CDR3 is CASSSGLAGGPANEQFF. The CDR3 region has the DNA TGCGCCAGCAGCTCTGGACTAGCGGGAGGACCGGCTAATGAGCAGTTCTTC.

The chain is built from TRBV20-1 and TRBJ2-7; either TRBD1 or TRBD2 may fit D (6 bases each). V lost 4 bases and J 2 bases, leaving 21 bases between the germline ends. The CDR3 is 16 residues long. From germline, CDR1 is DFQATT and CDR2 SNEGSKA (reference sequence). CDR3 region: CSATLWGAGLTYEQYF. CDR3 sequence (DNA): TGCAGTGCTACCCTCTGGGGGGCAGGACTGACCTACGAGCAGTACTTC.

This sequence joins TRBV29-1 and TRBJ1-1, with a weak D call TRBD1 (6 bases). V dropped 6 bases and J dropped 4 bases, with 12 bases sitting between them. Germline CDR1 SQVTM, CDR2 ANQGSEA. The CDR3 consists of 12 residues. CDR3 residues: CSVKQGSTEAFF. The DNA for the CDR3 is TGCAGCGTAAAACAGGGAAGCACTGAAGCTTTCTTT.

Comment on this clonotype: This could be a read error, since a much larger clone is one nucleotide away. No conserved phenylalanine or tryptophan ends this CDR3, so it is likely a read error. This chain joins TRBV7-3 and TRBJ1-1; tentative D call: TRBD1 (6 bases). Trimming stripped 1 base from V and 6 bases from J, with 9 bases between. The CDR3 loop spans 13 amino acids. In germline, CDR1 is SGHTA, CDR2 FQGTGA. CDR3 bases: TGTGCCAGCAGCTTAAGAGGGGGATCTGAAGCTTTCTAT. The encoded protein is CASSLRGGSEAFY.

This clonotype came up many times. This rearrangement joins TRBV4-2 to TRBJ2-3; TRBD2 aligns across 8 bases. With 0 bases clipped from V and 2 bases from J, the junction kept 16 bases outside the gene matches. Germline CDR1 is LGHNA and CDR2 is YNFKEQ. CDR3 size: 20 residues. CDR3 in amino acids: CASSQDGTSGRNGYTDTQYF. The CDR3 DNA is TGTGCCAGCAGCCAAGATGGAACCAGCGGGAGAAATGGGTACACAGATACGCAGTATTTT.

This clonotype has only a few counts. This chain links TRBV12-5 with TRBJ2-2; TRBD2 matches 9 bases. Germline CDR1 and CDR2: LGHNT and FRNRAP. The CDR3 is made up of 19 amino acids. V lost 1 base, J lost 7 bases, and 16 bases stayed unmatched. The CDR3 nucleotides are TGTGCTAGTGGTTTGGCGACTCCTGGCGGGAGGGCCCCGATCGGGGAGCTGTTTTTT. Protein product: CASGLATPGGRAPIGELFF.

This clonotype has a count of ten or more. J is TRBJ2-7 and V is TRBV9, with D tentatively TRBD2 (5 bases). The germline CDR1 and CDR2 sequences are SGDLS and YYNGEE. Trimming stripped 0 bases from V and 0 bases from J, with 13 bases between. CDR3 length: 16 residues. CDR3 protein: CASSVGVSVSSYEQYF. DNA of the CDR3: TGTGCCAGCAGCGTAGGGGTTAGCGTGAGCTCCTACGAGCAGTACTTC.

This clonotype was picked up a small number of times. The V gene is TRBV7-9, the J gene TRBJ2-4; 9 bases are a match to TRBD2. CDR3 length equals 15 residues. Trimming at V came to 6 bases and at J to 6 bases, leaving 9 bases not matched to a gene. Germline V gene lookup returns CDR1 SEHNR and CDR2 FQNEAQ (reference sequence). The CDR3 sequence: CASSYSGSSRNIQYF. The CDR3, as DNA: TGTGCCAGCAGTTATAGCGGGAGCTCCAGAAACATTCAGTACTTC.

There are many counts of this clonotype. V usage is TRBV28 and J usage is TRBJ1-6; D is ambiguous. The CDR3 contains 15 residues. V lost 5 bases, J lost 5 bases, and 13 bases lay in between. Germline CDR1 reads MDHEN; CDR2 reads SYDVKM. CDR3 protein: CASSTQGSNNSPLHF. The CDR3 DNA follows: TGTGCCAGCAGTACCCAAGGGTCTAATAATTCACCCCTCCACTTT.

This clonotype was counted only a few times. This sequence joins TRBV12-3 or TRBV12-4 and TRBJ1-5, with D tentatively TRBD1 (6 bases). The CDR3 has 13 residues. V was cut by 6 bases and J by 5 bases, with 11 bases left in between. CDR3 bases: TGTGCCAGCAGACGGGGACAATATCAGCCCCAGCATTTT. Amino acids: CASRRGQYQPQHF.

The CDR3 sequence: CAWSPRSPAATDTQYF. The CDR3 nucleotides are TGTGCCTGGAGTCCCCGTTCCCCAGCGGCCACAGATACGCAGTATTTT. This rearrangement joins TRBV30 to TRBJ2-3; the D gene is possibly TRBD2 (5 bases). The V and J ends lost 2 bases and 2 bases respectively, with 17 bases between them. Germline CDR1 GTSNPN, CDR2 SVGIG (reference sequence). The CDR3 has 16 amino acids. Complete variable domain (other parts from reference TRBV30 and TRBJ2-3): SQTIHQWPATLVQPVGSPLSLECTVEGTSNPNLYWYRQAAGRGLQLLFYSVGIGQISSEVPQNLSASRPQDRQFILSSKKLLLSDSGFYLCAWSPRSPAATDTQYFGPGTRLTVL.

V usage is TRBV5-1 and J usage is TRBJ1-6, with D tentatively TRBD1 (5 bases). The CDR3 totals 15 residues. The V gene's germline CDR1 is SGHRS and CDR2 YFSETQ. Trimming pared 0 bases from V and 10 bases from J, leaving 14 bases between. CDR3 DNA: TGCGCCAGCAGCTTGGCTGGGCAGGGCCGGTCACCCCTCCACTTT. Amino acid sequence: CASSLAGQGRSPLHF.

The gene calls are TRBV20-1 and TRBJ2-7, with 9 positions matching TRBD1. This CDR3 spans 14 amino acids. J lost 6 bases, V lost 5 bases, and 11 bases had no gene match. From germline, CDR1 is DFQATT and CDR2 SNEGSKA (reference sequence). CDR3 region: CSASRQGVVGEQYF. The CDR3 nucleotides read TGCAGTGCTTCCCGACAGGGGGTTGTTGGCGAGCAGTACTTC.

This clonotype was seen many times. The V and J genes are TRBV9 and TRBJ2-2, with TRBD2 matching 7 bases. The CDR3 sequence is 15 residues long. Losses at the gene ends were 3 bases for V and 3 bases for J; bases not matched to a gene: 5. Looked up from germline, CDR1 is SGDLS and CDR2 is YYNGEE. CDR3 amino acids: CASSALRGDTGELFF. In nucleotides, the CDR3 is TGTGCCAGCAGCGCGCTACGGGGGGACACCGGGGAGCTGTTTTTT. The whole variable domain, filled in from reference TRBV9 and TRBJ2-2, reads DSGVTQTPKHLITATGQRVTLRCSPRSGDLSVYWYQQSLDQGLQFLIQYYNGEERAKGNILERFSAQQFPDLHSELNLSSLELGDSALYFCASSALRGDTGELFFGEGSRLTVL.

This clonotype occurred a few times. This rearrangement joins TRBV20-1 to TRBJ1-5; 8 positions agree with TRBD1. With 3 bases clipped from V and 6 bases from J, the junction kept 10 bases outside the gene matches. CDR1 is DFQATT, CDR2 SNEGSKA, per germline (reference sequence). This CDR3 contains 15 residues. The CDR3 here is CSASIGQGAGQPQHF. In DNA form, the CDR3 reads TGCAGTGCTAGCATAGGACAGGGAGCCGGTCAGCCCCAGCATTTT.

This clonotype has at least ten counts. The genes are TRBV28 and TRBJ2-3; D remains ambiguous. This CDR3 comprises 14 residues. Trimming shortened V by 4 bases and J by 6 bases, and 14 bases separated the two germline ends. Germline values: CDR1 MDHEN, CDR2 SYDVKM. The CDR3 sequence: CASSSRSLGDTQYF. In DNA form, the CDR3 reads TGTGCCAGCAGTTCTCGGTCCTTAGGGGATACGCAGTATTTT. Variable domain in full (rest from reference TRBV28 and TRBJ2-3): DVKVTQSSRYLVKRTGEKVFLECVQDMDHENMFWYRQDPGLGLRLIYFSYDVKMKEKGDIPEGYSVSREKKERFSLILESASTNQTSMYLCASSSRSLGDTQYFGPGTRLTVL.

This clonotype appeared many times. The chain carries TRBV7-2 and TRBJ1-1; D may be TRBD1 (5 bases). Per the germline V gene, CDR1 is SGHTA and CDR2 is FQGNSA. The CDR3 has 13 residues. The V gene lost 2 bases and the J gene lost 5 bases, with 9 bases spanning the gap. CDR3: CASSLWGTTEAFF. CDR3 coding DNA: TGTGCCAGCAGCTTATGGGGGACGACTGAAGCTTTCTTT.

The chain has TRBV18 and TRBJ2-7; the match to TRBD1 covers 8 bases. J was trimmed by 4 bases and V by 4 bases; bases with no gene match: 12. CDR1 is KGHSH and CDR2 is LQKENI in the germline V gene. The CDR3 has 16 residues. The CDR3 reads CASSRRGQGVGYEQYF. CDR3 nucleotide sequence: TGTGCCAGCTCACGGCGCGGACAGGGAGTTGGGTACGAGCAGTACTTC. The full variable domain, in which reference TRBV18 and TRBJ2-7 provide the parts outside the CDR3, is NAGVMQNPRHLVRRRGQEARLRCSPMKGHSHVYWYRQLPEEGLKFMVYLQKENIIDESGMPKERFSAEFPKEGPSILRIQQVVRGDSAAYFCASSRRGQGVGYEQYFGPGTRLTVT.

A few counts support this clonotype. The rearrangement joins TRBV7-2 to TRBJ2-2; no reliable D call. Germline V CDR1 and CDR2: SGHTA, FQGNSA. The ends were cut back, 3 bases at V and 4 bases at J, with 6 bases in the middle. This CDR3 has 13 residues. CDR3 loop: CASSFPATGELFF. In DNA, the CDR3 is TGTGCCAGCAGCTTCCCAGCCACCGGGGAGCTGTTTTTT.

This clonotype was counted a few times. The CDR3 DNA sequence: TGTGCCACCGGTAACGGGGATAGCTCCTACAATGAGCAGTTCTTC. The encoded protein is CATGNGDSSYNEQFF. The genes are TRBV24-1 and TRBJ2-1; tentatively, D is TRBD2 (5 bases). Trimming pared 9 bases from V and 0 bases from J, leaving 14 bases between. Germline V CDR1 and CDR2: KGHDR, SFDVKD. This CDR3 region has 15 residues.